This T cell receptor (beta chain) was identified in a study of shared clonotypes between healthy human individuals. This clone was seen once. Using immunoSEQ multiplex PCR, the repertoire was profiled, and TCRdb retains in-frame clones only, with some absent. The sample lists hundreds of thousands of clones, around four fifths occurring once. The V segment lost 4 bases and the J segment 6 bases; nucleotides outside the gene matches: 10. CDR1 is GTSNPN and CDR2 is SVGIG in the germline V gene (reference sequence). The CDR3 extends over 15 amino acids. Sample: memory CD4+ T cells sorted from blood. Noted subset: CD45RA-negative fraction. The clonotype originates from a woman in her thirties in good health. V is TRBV30 and J is TRBJ2-1; 9 bases fit TRBD2. The CDR3 is CAWITGTSSFNEQFF. CDR3 in DNA: TGTGCCTGGATTACCGGGACTAGCTCTTTCAATGAGCAGTTCTTC. The entire variable domain, with the rest obtained from reference TRBV30 and TRBJ2-1, is as follows: SQTIHQWPATLVQPVGSPLSLECTVEGTSNPNLYWYRQAAGRGLQLLFYSVGIGQISSEVPQNLSASRPQDRQFILSSKKLLLSDSGFYLCAWITGTSSFNEQFFGPGTRLTVL.